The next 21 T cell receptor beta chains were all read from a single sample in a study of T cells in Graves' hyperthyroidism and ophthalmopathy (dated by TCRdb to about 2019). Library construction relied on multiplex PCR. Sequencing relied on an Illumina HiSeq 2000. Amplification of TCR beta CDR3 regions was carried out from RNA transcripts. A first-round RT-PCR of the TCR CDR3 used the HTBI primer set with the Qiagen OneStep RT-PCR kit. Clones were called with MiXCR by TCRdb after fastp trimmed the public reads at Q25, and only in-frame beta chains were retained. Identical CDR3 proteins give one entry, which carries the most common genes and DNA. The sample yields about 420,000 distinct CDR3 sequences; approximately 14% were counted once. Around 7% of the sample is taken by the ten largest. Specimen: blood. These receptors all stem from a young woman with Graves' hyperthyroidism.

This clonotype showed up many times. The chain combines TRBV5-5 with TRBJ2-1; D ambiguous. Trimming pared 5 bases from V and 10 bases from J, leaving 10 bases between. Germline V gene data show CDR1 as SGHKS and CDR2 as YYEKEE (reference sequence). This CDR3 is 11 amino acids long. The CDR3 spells CASSRTAEQFF. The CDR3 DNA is TGTGCCAGCAGTAGGACGGCCGAGCAGTTCTTC.

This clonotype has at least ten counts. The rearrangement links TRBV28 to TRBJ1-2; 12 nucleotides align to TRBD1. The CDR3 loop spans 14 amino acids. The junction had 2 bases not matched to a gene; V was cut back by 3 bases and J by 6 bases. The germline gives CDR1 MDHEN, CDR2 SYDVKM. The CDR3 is CASSLGTGGHGYTF. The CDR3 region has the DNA TGTGCCAGCAGTTTGGGGACAGGGGGCCATGGCTACACCTTC.

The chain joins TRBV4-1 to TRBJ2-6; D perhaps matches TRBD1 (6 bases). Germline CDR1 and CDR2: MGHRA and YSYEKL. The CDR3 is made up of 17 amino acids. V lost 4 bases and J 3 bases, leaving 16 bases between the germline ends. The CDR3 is CASSPRQVEVGANVLTF. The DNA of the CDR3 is TGCGCCAGCAGCCCCCGACAGGTTGAGGTTGGGGCCAACGTCCTGACTTTC.

CDR3 nucleotides: TGTGCCAGTAGTGACCCTCCCCAGGGCCTTAAAGAGACCCAGTACTTC. This gives the protein CASSDPPQGLKETQYF. The chain is built from TRBV19 and TRBJ2-5, with D perhaps matching TRBD1 (5 bases). From germline, CDR1 is LNHDA and CDR2 SQIVND (reference sequence). V was pared by 5 bases and J by 3 bases, with 19 bases between. This CDR3 is 16 amino acids long.

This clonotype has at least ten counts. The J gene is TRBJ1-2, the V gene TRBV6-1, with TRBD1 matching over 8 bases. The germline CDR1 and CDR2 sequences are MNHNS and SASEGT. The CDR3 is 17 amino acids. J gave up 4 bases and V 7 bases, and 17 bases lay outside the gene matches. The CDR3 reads CASTLYLEGGTGYGYTF. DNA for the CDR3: TGTGCCAGCACCCTCTACCTCGAAGGGGGGACAGGCTATGGCTACACCTTC.

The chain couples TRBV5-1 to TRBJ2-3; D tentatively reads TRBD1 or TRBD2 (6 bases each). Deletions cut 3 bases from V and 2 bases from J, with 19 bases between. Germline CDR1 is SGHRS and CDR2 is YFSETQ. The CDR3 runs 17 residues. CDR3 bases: TGCGCCAGCAGCTACGATGGGGGCGCGGGAAACACAGATACGCAGTATTTT. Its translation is CASSYDGGAGNTDTQYF.

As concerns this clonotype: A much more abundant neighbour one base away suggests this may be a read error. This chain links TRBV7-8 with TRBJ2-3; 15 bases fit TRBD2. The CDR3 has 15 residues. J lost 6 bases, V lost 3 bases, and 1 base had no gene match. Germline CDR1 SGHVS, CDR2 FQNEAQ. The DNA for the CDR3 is TGTGCCAGCAGCTTCGGGACTAGCGGGGGGGATACGCAGTATTTT. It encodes CASSFGTSGGDTQYF. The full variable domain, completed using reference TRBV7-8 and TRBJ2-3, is GAGVSQSPRYKVAKRGQDVALRCDPISGHVSLFWYQQALGQGPEFLTYFQNEAQLDKSGLPSDRFFAERPEGSVSTLKIQRTQQEDSAVYLCASSFGTSGGDTQYFGPGTRLTVL.

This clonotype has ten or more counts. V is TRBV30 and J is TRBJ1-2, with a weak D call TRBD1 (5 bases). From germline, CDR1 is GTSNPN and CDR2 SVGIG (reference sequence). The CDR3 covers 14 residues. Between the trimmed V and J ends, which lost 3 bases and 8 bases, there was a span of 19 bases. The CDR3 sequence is CAWRAGNPGVGYTF. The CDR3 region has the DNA TGTGCCTGGAGGGCCGGGAACCCGGGGGTAGGCTACACCTTC.

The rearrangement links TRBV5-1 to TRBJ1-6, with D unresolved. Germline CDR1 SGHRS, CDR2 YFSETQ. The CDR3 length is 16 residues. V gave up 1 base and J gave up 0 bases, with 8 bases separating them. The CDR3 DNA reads TGCGCCAGCAGCTTGCAGGCTAGCTCCTATAATTCACCCCTCCACTTT. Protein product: CASSLQASSYNSPLHF.

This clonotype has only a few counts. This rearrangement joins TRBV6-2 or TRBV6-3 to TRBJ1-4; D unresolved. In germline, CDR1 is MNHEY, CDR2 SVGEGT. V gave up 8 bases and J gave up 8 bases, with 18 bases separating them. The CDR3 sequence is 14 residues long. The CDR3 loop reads CASADRALGEKLFF. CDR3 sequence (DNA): TGTGCCAGCGCCGACCGGGCTTTGGGGGAAAAACTGTTTTTT.

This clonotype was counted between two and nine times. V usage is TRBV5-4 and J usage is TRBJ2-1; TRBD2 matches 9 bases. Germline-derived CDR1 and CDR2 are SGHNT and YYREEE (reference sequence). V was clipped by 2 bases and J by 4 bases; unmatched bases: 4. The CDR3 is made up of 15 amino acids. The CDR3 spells CASSLMTSGYNEQFF. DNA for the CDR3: TGTGCCAGCAGCTTAATGACTAGCGGTTACAATGAGCAGTTCTTC. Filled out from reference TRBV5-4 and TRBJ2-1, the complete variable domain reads ETGVTQSPTHLIKTRGQQVTLRCSSQSGHNTVSWYQQALGQGPQFIFQYYREEENGRGNFPPRFSGLQFPNYSSELNVNALELDDSALYLCASSLMTSGYNEQFFGPGTRLTVL.

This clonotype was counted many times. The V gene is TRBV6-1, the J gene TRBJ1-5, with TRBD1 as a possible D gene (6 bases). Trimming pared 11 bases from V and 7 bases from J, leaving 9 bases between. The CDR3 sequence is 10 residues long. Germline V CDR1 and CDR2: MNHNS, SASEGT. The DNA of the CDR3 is TGTGCCGGTGGGGGCCAGCCCCAGCATTTT. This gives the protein CAGGGQPQHF.

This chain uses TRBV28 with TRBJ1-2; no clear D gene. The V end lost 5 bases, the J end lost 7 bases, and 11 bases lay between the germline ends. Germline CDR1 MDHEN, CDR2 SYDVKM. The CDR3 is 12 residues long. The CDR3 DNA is TGTGCCAGCAGTCTCATACCCTCTGGCTACACCTTC. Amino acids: CASSLIPSGYTF.

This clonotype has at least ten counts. CDR3 sequence reads: CATSGGDRGLNEQFF. DNA of the CDR3: TGTGCCACCAGCGGGGGAGACAGGGGATTGAATGAGCAGTTCTTC. This chain uses TRBV15 with TRBJ2-1; 8 bases are shared with TRBD1. The V segment lost 5 bases and the J segment 7 bases; nucleotides outside the gene matches: 10. CDR3 length: 15 amino acids. Germline CDR1 LNHNV, CDR2 YYDKDF (reference sequence).

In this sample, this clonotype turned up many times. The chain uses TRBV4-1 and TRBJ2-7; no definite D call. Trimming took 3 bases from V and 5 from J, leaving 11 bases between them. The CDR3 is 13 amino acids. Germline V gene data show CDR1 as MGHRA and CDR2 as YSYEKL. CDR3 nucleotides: TGCGCCAGCAGCCAGCCTGGGCGTCACGAGCAGTACTTC. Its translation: CASSQPGRHEQYF.

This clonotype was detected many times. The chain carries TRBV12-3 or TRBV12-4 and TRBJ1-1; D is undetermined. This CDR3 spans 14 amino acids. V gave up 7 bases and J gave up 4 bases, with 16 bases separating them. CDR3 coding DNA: TGTGCCAGCACCCCCATTCGAGGGATCACTGAAGCTTTCTTT. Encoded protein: CASTPIRGITEAFF.

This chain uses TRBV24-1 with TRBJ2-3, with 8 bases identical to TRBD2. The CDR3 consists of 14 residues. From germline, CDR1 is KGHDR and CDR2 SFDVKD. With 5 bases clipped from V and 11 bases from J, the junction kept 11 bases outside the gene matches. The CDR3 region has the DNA TGTGCCACCAGTGCCGGGAGGGCCGGAGGGGTGCAGTATTTT. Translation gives CATSAGRAGGVQYF.

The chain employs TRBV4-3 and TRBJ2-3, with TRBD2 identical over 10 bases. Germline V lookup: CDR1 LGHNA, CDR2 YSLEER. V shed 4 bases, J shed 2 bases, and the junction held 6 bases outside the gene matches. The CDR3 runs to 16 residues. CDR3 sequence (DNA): TGCGCCAGCAGCCCCATAGGACTAGCGGACACAGATACGCAGTATTTT. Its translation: CASSPIGLADTDTQYF.

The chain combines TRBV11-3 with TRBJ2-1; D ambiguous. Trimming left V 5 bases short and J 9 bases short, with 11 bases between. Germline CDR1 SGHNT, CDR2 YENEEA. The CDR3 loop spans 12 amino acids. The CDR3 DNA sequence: TGTGCCAGCAGCCTCAATTTCGGTGAGCAGTTCTTC. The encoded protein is CASSLNFGEQFF.

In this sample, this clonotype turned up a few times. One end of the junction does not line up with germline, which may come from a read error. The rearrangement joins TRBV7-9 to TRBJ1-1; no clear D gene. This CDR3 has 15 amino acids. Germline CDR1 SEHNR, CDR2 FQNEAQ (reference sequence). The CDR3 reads CASSLAGAGDTEAFF. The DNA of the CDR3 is TGTGCCAGCAGCCTAGCCGGTGCTGGGGACACTGAAGCTTTCTTT.

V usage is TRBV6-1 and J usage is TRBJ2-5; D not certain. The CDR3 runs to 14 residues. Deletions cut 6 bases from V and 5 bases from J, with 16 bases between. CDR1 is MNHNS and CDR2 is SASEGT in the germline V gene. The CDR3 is CASRDSGVQETQYF. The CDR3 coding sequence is TGTGCCAGCAGAGACTCCGGAGTTCAGGAGACCCAGTACTTC.